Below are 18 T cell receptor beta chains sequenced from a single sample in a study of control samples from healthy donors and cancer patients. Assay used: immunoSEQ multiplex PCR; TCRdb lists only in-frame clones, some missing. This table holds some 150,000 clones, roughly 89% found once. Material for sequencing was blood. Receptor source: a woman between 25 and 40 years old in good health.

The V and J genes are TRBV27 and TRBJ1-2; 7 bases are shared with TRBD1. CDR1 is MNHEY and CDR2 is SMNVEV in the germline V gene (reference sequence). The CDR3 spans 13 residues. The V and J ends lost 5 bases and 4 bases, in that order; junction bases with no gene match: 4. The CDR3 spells CASSKQGTYGYTF. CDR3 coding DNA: TGTGCCAGCAGTAAACAGGGGACCTATGGCTACACCTTC.

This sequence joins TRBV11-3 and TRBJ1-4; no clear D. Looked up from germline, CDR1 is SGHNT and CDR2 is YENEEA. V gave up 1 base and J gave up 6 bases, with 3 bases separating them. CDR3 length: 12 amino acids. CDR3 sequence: CASSLADEKLFF. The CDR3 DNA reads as TGTGCCAGCAGCTTAGCGGATGAAAAACTGTTTTTT.

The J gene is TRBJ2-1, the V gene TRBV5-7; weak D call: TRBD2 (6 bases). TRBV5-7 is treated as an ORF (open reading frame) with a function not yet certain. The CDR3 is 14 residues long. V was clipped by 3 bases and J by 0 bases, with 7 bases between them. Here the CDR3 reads CASSWDFSYNEQFF. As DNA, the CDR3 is TGTGCCAGCAGCTGGGACTTCTCCTACAATGAGCAGTTCTTC.

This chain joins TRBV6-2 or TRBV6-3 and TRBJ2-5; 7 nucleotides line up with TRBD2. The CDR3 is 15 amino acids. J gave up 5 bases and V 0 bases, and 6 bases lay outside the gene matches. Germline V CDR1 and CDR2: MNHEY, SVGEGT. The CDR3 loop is CASSYSGGRGETQYF. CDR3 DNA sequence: TGTGCCAGCAGTTACTCGGGCGGGAGAGGTGAGACCCAGTACTTC.

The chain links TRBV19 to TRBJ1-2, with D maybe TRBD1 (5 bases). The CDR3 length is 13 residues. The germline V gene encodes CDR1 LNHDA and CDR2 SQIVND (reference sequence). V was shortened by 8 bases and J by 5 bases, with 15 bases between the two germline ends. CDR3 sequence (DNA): TGTGCCAGTGCCCCCGGGACTCCTTATGGCTACACCTTC. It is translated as CASAPGTPYGYTF.

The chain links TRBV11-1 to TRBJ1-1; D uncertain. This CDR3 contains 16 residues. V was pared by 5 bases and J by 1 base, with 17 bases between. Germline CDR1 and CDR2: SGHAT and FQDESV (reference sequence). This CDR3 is CASSPRPGKSNTEAFF. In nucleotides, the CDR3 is TGTGCCAGCAGCCCCAGACCCGGGAAGTCGAACACTGAAGCTTTCTTT.

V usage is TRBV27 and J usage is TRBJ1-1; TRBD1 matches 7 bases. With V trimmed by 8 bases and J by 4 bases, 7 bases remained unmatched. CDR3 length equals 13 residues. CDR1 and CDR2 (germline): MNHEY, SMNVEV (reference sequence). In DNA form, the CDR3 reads TGTGCCAGCGCAGGGGGATGGGGCACTGAAGCTTTCTTT. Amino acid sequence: CASAGGWGTEAFF.

The DNA for the CDR3 is TGTGCCAGCAGTTTAGGTGGCAGGGGGCGTGGTAATGAAAAACTGTTTTTT. Protein: CASSLGGRGRGNEKLFF. The genes are TRBV28 and TRBJ1-4; 8 bases fit TRBD1. The CDR3 loop spans 17 amino acids. With 2 bases clipped from V and 4 bases from J, the junction kept 9 bases outside the gene matches. Germline CDR1 and CDR2: MDHEN and SYDVKM. Full variable domain (rest looked up from reference TRBV28 and TRBJ1-4): DVKVTQSSRYLVKRTGEKVFLECVQDMDHENMFWYRQDPGLGLRLIYFSYDVKMKEKGDIPEGYSVSREKKERFSLILESASTNQTSMYLCASSLGGRGRGNEKLFFGSGTQLSVL.

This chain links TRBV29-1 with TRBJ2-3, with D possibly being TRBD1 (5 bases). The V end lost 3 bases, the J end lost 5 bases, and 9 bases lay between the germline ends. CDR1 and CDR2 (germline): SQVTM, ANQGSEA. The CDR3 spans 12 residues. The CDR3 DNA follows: TGCAGCGTTGACAGGGTTAAAGATACGCAGTATTTT. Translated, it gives CSVDRVKDTQYF.

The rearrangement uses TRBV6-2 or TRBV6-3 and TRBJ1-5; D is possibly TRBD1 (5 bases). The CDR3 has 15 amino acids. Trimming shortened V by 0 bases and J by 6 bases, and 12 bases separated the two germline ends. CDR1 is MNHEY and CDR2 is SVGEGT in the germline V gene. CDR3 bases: TGTGCCAGCAGTTACTCGATAAGGGGTAGTCAGCCCCAGCATTTT. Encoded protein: CASSYSIRGSQPQHF.

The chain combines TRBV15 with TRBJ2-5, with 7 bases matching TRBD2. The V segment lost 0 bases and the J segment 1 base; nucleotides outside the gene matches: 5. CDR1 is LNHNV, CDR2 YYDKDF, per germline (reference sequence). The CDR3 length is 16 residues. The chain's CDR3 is CATSRDSGEGQETQYF. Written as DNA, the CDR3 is TGTGCCACCAGCAGAGATTCGGGGGAGGGCCAAGAGACCCAGTACTTC.

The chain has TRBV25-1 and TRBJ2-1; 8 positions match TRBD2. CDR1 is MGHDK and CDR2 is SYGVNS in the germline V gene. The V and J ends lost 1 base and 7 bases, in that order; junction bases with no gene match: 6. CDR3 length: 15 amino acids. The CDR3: CASSESGGAYNEQFF. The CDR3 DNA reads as TGTGCCAGCAGTGAATCGGGGGGGGCGTATAATGAGCAGTTCTTC. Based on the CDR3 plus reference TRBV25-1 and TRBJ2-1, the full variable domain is EADIYQTPRYLVIGTGKKITLECSQTMGHDKMYWYQQDPGMELHLIHYSYGVNSTEKGDLSSESTVSRIRTEHFPLTLESARPSHTSQYLCASSESGGAYNEQFFGPGTRLTVL.

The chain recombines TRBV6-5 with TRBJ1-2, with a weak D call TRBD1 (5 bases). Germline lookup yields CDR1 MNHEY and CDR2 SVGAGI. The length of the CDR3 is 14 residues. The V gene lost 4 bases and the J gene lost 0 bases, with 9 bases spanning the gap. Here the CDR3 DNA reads TGTGCCAGCAGTTCCCCGACAGCTAACTATGGCTACACCTTC. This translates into CASSSPTANYGYTF.

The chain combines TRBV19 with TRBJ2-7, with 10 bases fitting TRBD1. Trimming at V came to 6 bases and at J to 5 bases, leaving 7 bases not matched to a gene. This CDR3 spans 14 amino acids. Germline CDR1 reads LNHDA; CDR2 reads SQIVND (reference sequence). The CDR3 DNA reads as TGTGCCAGTAGCCCCCGGGACAGGGGAGACGAGCAGTACTTC. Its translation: CASSPRDRGDEQYF.

The DNA of the CDR3 is TGTGCCAGCAGTGAAGTCCGGGGGGCCTCTGGAAACACCATATATTTT. Translating it yields CASSEVRGASGNTIYF. The rearrangement joins TRBV2 to TRBJ1-3; tentative D call: TRBD1 (6 bases). Between the trimmed V and J ends, which lost 1 base and 0 bases, there was a span of 10 bases. The CDR3 is 16 residues long. The germline CDR1 and CDR2 sequences are SNHLY and FYNNEI.

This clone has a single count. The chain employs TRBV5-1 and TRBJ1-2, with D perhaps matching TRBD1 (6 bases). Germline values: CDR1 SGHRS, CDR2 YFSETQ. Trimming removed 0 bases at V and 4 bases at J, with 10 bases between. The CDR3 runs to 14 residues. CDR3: CASSLGDKSYGYTF. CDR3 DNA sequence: TGCGCCAGCAGCTTGGGGGACAAATCCTATGGCTACACCTTC.

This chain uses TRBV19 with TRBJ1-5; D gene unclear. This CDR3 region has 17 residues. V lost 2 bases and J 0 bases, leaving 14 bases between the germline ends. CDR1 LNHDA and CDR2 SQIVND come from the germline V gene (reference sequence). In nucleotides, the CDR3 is TGTGCCAGTAGTATAATGGTTGCCAAAACTAGCAATCAGCCCCAGCATTTT. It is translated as CASSIMVAKTSNQPQHF. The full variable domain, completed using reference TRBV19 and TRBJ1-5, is DGGITQSPKYLFRKEGQNVTLSCEQNLNHDAMYWYRQDPGQGLRLIYYSQIVNDFQKGDIAEGYSVSREKKESFPLTVTSAQKNPTAFYLCASSIMVAKTSNQPQHFGDGTRLSIL.

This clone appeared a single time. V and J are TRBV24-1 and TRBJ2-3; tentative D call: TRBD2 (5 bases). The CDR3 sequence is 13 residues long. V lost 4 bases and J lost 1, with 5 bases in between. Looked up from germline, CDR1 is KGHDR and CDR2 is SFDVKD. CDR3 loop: CATSDGGTDTQYF. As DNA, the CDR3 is TGTGCCACCAGTGACGGGGGCACAGATACGCAGTATTTT.